The clone carrying this TCR beta chain is a singleton in its sample. Isolated RNA was reverse transcribed into cDNA used as the sequencing template. TCRdb's copy holds only in-frame clones and misses some; the assay was immunoSEQ multiplex PCR. The table shows about 42,000 clones, with roughly 92% occurring only once. Treatment given: oral pan-JAK inhibitor, 5-10 mg twice daily. The study team obtained lesional scalp punch biopsies and peripheral blood from alopecia areata patients. The data originate from a study of CD8+ T cells in alopecia areata. Germline CDR1 is SEHNR and CDR2 is FQNEAQ (reference sequence). Trimming left V 3 bases short and J 2 bases short, with 10 bases between. The CDR3 runs 14 residues.

The receptor comes from a human donor with alopecia areata. Sequencing was performed on CD8+ T cells sorted from blood, taken at week 24, from a patient treated with tofacitinib. The rearrangement links TRBV7-9 to TRBJ1-2; the D is unclear. The CDR3 DNA follows: TGTGCCAGCAGCTTCGGGCAGTCGAACTATGGCTACACCTTC. Translated: CASSFGQSNYGYTF.